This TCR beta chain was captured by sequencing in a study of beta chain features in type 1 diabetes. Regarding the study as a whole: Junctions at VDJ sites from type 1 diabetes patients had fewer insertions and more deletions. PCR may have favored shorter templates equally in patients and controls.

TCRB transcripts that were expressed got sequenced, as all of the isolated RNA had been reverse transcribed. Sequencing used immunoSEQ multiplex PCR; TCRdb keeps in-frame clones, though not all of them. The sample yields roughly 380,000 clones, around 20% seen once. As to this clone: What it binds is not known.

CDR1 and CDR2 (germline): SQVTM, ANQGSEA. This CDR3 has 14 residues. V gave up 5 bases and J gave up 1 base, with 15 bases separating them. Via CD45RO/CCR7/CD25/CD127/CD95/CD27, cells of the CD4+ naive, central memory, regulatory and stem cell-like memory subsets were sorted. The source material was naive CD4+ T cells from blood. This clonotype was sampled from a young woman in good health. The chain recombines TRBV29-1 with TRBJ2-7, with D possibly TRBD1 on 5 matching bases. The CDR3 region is CSVYPGKGSYEQYF. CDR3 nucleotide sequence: TGCAGCGTTTACCCTGGAAAGGGGTCCTACGAGCAGTACTTC.